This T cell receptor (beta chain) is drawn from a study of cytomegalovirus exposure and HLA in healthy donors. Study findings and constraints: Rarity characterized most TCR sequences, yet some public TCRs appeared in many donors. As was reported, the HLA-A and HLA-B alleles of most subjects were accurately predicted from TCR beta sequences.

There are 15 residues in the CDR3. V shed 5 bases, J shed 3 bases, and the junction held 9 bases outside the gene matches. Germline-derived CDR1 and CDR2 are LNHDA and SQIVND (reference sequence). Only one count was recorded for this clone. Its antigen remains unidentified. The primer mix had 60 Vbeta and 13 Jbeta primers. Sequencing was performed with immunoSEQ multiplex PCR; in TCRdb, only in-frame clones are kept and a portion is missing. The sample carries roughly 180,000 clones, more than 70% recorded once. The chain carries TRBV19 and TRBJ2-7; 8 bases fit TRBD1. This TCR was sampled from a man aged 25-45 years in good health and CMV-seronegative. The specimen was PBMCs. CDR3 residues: CASSFSTGEGYEQYF. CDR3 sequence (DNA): TGTGCCAGTAGTTTCTCGACAGGGGAAGGCTACGAGCAGTACTTC.